The T cell receptor beta chain under discussion was sequenced for a study of blood T cell repertoires in COVID-19. As processed by the authors: Nucleated cell number was recorded as an estimate derived from reference gene primer amplification. TCRdb's copy holds only in-frame clones and misses some; the assay was immunoSEQ multiplex PCR. V, J and clone size are taken as reported in that table, and D and trimming were inferred from the DNA itself. This table holds some 200,000 clones, around four fifths found once. Trimming pared 2 bases from V and 8 bases from J, leaving 13 bases between. Germline V gene sequence: CDR1 GTSNPN, CDR2 SVGIG (reference sequence). The CDR3 consists of 13 residues. This clone was recorded once.

The sequence derives from a woman in her 70s with COVID-19, enrolled during active disease. The chain has TRBV30 and TRBJ1-3; D remains unclear. Sequencing used peripheral blood. The DNA of the CDR3 is TGTGCCTGGAGTAGGGTCACGAGGGACACCATATATTTT. The encoded protein is CAWSRVTRDTIYF.